The clone carrying this T cell receptor (beta chain) was detected only once. These data belong to a study of control samples from healthy donors and cancer patients. The table came from immunoSEQ multiplex PCR; TCRdb's copy has only in-frame clones and leaves some out. The repertoire has about 130,000 clones, around 90% of them found once; the top ten carry roughly 2.7%. The clonotype originates from a young man in good health. The sample comprised blood.

DNA of the CDR3: TGTGCCAGTTCGGGCCCTTCCAAGGCAAGGCTAGAAGAGACCCAGTACTTC. Translated: CASSGPSKARLEETQYF. This chain uses TRBV18 with TRBJ2-5; no clear D gene. The ends were cut back, 9 bases at V and 3 bases at J, with 26 bases in the middle. The CDR3 consists of 17 residues. Germline CDR1 KGHSH, CDR2 LQKENI.